These T cell receptor beta chains were read from a single sample in a study of cytomegalovirus exposure and HLA in healthy donors. The assay was immunoSEQ multiplex PCR, and TCRdb's table has in-frame clones only and misses some. The table includes 20,000 to 30,000 clones, approximately 79% detected once. The sequenced material came from PBMCs. These receptors all come from a male donor in good health and CMV-seronegative. Each CDR3 is given with its conserved first and last residue. A D gene is named only where the DNA matches it firmly. Rows give clone size only sometimes, using once, few, many, or a class for an expanded clone.

TGTGCCAGCACCGGGGGGGCCTCCGTCAAAGATACGCAGTATTTT | CASTGGASVKDTQYF | TRBJ2-3 | TRBV2 | NA | TRBD2
TGCGCCAGCGGCCCAAACCCCTACGAGCAGTACTTC | CASGPNPYEQYF | TRBJ2-7 | TRBV5-1 | NA | NA
TGTGCCAGCAGCGCGTACGGGACAGACTCCTACGAGCAGTACTTC | CASSAYGTDSYEQYF | TRBJ2-7 | TRBV9 | NA | TRBD1
TGCGCCAGCAGCCGGGACAGTGGGCTTTCTTACACCGGGGAGCTGTTTTTT | CASSRDSGLSYTGELFF | TRBJ2-2 | TRBV4-3 | NA | TRBD1
TGCAGCGTAACGGGAGCCTCAAACAATGAGCAGTTCTTC | CSVTGASNNEQFF | TRBJ2-1 | TRBV29-1 | NA | NA
TGTGCCAGGGGACAGGGTGACGACTATGGCTACACCTTC | CARGQGDDYGYTF | TRBJ1-2 | TRBV2 | NA | TRBD1
TGTGCCAGCAGCCCTCAGGGGCAAAGCTATGGCTACACCTTC | CASSPQGQSYGYTF | TRBJ1-2 | TRBV25-1 | NA | NA
TGTGCCAGCACCCTAGGAACAGGGTATGGCAATCAGCCCCAGCATTTT | CASTLGTGYGNQPQHF | TRBJ1-5 | TRBV28 | NA | NA
TGTGCCATCAGTCCCATTGAACTCGGCGGGAAATACAATGAGCAGTTCTTC | CAISPIELGGKYNEQFF | TRBJ2-1 | TRBV10-3 | NA | NA
TGTGCCAGCAAGGGGACTAGCGAAACCTACGAGCAGTACTTC | CASKGTSETYEQYF | TRBJ2-7 | TRBV28 | NA | TRBD2
TGTGCCAGCTCACCACTGCTCTTAAACATGCAGGGGTCCGAGCAGTACTTC | CASSPLLLNMQGSEQYF | TRBJ2-7 | TRBV18 | NA | NA
TGTGCCAGCAGCCAGGAGTTTGGGGACACCTACGAGCAGTACTTC | CASSQEFGDTYEQYF | TRBJ2-7 | TRBV2 | NA | NA
TGTGCCAGCAGCTTTGGACTAGCGGTGAATGAGCAGTTCTTC | CASSFGLAVNEQFF | TRBJ2-1 | TRBV7-6 | NA | TRBD2
TGCGCCAGCAAACCCAATGCGGCGGGAGCAGACAATGAGCAGTTCTTC | CASKPNAAGADNEQFF | TRBJ2-1 | TRBV5-1 | NA | TRBD2
TGTGCCAGCAGCGCTGGGGGGGGTCGAACTGAAGCTTTCTTT | CASSAGGGRTEAFF | TRBJ1-1 | TRBV9 | NA | NA
TGTGCCAGCACCCTGACTAGCGGGAGGGACAATGAGCAGTTCTTC | CASTLTSGRDNEQFF | TRBJ2-1 | TRBV6-1 | NA | TRBD2
TGTGCCAGTAGTGGCACAGGGACCTACGAGCAGTACTTC | CASSGTGTYEQYF | TRBJ2-7 | TRBV19 | few | NA
TGTGCCAGCAGCTTGAGAGGCGGGAACACTGAAGCTTTCTTT | CASSLRGGNTEAFF | TRBJ1-1 | TRBV11-3 | NA | NA
TGTGCCAGCAGCTTTCCCTGGACAGGGAAGGAGACCCAGTACTTC | CASSFPWTGKETQYF | TRBJ2-5 | TRBV11-2 | NA | TRBD1
TGTGCCAGCTCTGAGCGGGGGGTATCCTACGAGCAGTACTTC | CASSERGVSYEQYF | TRBJ2-7 | TRBV28 | NA | TRBD2
TGTGCCAGCAGCGCCGGGACAATCGGAAGCCAGCCCCAGCATTTT | CASSAGTIGSQPQHF | TRBJ1-5 | TRBV27 | few | NA
TGTGCCAGCAGTTTTTTGGGACAGGGGGAAGAGACCCAGTACTTC | CASSFLGQGEETQYF | TRBJ2-5 | TRBV28 | NA | TRBD1
TGTGCCAGTAGAGGGGGCGATTATAGCAATCAGCCCCAGCATTTT | CASRGGDYSNQPQHF | TRBJ1-5 | TRBV19 | few | TRBD1
TGTGCCAGCAGGACGACAGGAGAGACCCAGTACTTC | CASRTTGETQYF | TRBJ2-5 | TRBV2 | few | NA
TGTGCCAGCCTGTCGGGGGCAGATACGCAGTATTTT | CASLSGADTQYF | TRBJ2-3 | TRBV28 | once | NA
TGTGCCAGCAGCTTATACAGGGGGCTTGAGCAGTACTTC | CASSLYRGLEQYF | TRBJ2-7 | TRBV7-2 | NA | TRBD1
TGTGCCAGCAGCCCGGGGACTGTCACAGATACGCAGTATTTT | CASSPGTVTDTQYF | TRBJ2-3 | TRBV5-6 | NA | NA
TGTGCCAGCAGCCTGGACAGCTTTGGGACCGGGGAGCTGTTTTTT | CASSLDSFGTGELFF | TRBJ2-2 | TRBV7-9 | NA | NA
TGTGCCAGCAGTCATGGACAGGGCGGACAGAACACCGGGGAGCTGTTTTTT | CASSHGQGGQNTGELFF | TRBJ2-2 | TRBV11-1 | NA | TRBD1
TGTGCCAGCAGGCAGGGGTCAACTCAAGAGACCCAGTACTTC | CASRQGSTQETQYF | TRBJ2-5 | TRBV2 | NA | NA
TGTGCCAGCGCAGCTACTTCAGGGTCTGGGGCCAACGTCCTGACTTTC | CASAATSGSGANVLTF | TRBJ2-6 | TRBV9 | NA | NA
TGCGCCAGCAGGTTAGCAGCTTACAATGAGCAGTTCTTC | CASRLAAYNEQFF | TRBJ2-1 | TRBV10-2 | NA | NA
TGTGCCTGGAGTGTGGGACAGGGGGACCCTAGCAATCAGCCCCAGCATTTT | CAWSVGQGDPSNQPQHF | TRBJ1-5 | TRBV30 | NA | TRBD1
TGTGCCAGCAGCTTATTGAGTCCGAGGACAGCGAACACTGAAGCTTTCTTT | CASSLLSPRTANTEAFF | TRBJ1-1 | TRBV7-9 | NA | NA
TGCAGCGCCCCCTCCGGGTCAGATACGCAGTATTTT | CSAPSGSDTQYF | TRBJ2-3 | TRBV29-1 | few | NA
TGTGCCAGTAGTACGGGTTGGACTAGCGGACGTAAGCAGTTCTTC | CASSTGWTSGRKQFF | TRBJ2-1 | TRBV19 | NA | TRBD2
TGCAGCGTTGTTACGGAGCGGGGGGGCACAGATACGCAGTATTTT | CSVVTERGGTDTQYF | TRBJ2-3 | TRBV29-1 | NA | TRBD2
TGTGCCATTAAATTTAAGGGACAGGGGGCTTACGAGCAGTACTTC | CAIKFKGQGAYEQYF | TRBJ2-7 | TRBV27 | few | TRBD1
TGTGCCAGCAGTGTTCAATTGAGCGGGAGGTCGACAGATACGCAGTATTTT | CASSVQLSGRSTDTQYF | TRBJ2-3 | TRBV6-1 | NA | TRBD2
TGTGCCAGCAGTCCCGGGACATCCTACCTTAAGTCCTACGAGCAGTACTTC | CASSPGTSYLKSYEQYF | TRBJ2-7 | TRBV28 | NA | NA
TGTGCCAGCAGCGCCGACTCTTTCTACGAGCAGTACTTC | CASSADSFYEQYF | TRBJ2-7 | TRBV7-2 | NA | NA
TGTGCCAGCAGCTTAAATTGGGGACAGCCTAACTATGGCTACACCTTC | CASSLNWGQPNYGYTF | TRBJ1-2 | TRBV11-2 | once | TRBD1
TGTGCCAGCAGCTTTAGCCGGGGCACAGATACGCAGTATTTT | CASSFSRGTDTQYF | TRBJ2-3 | TRBV11-2 | NA | NA
TGTGCCAGCAGCTTAATGAGTGAGCAGTTCTTC | CASSLMSEQFF | TRBJ2-1 | TRBV11-2 | NA | NA
TGTGCCAGCAGCCCCGCGGACAGTCTCGGGCCCCAGCATTTT | CASSPADSLGPQHF | TRBJ1-5 | TRBV28 | NA | NA
TGTGCCAGCAGTGAGCGGGGGGACACCGGGGAGCTGTTTTTT | CASSERGDTGELFF | TRBJ2-2 | TRBV6-4 | NA | TRBD2
TGTGCCAGCAGCAAAGGACAGGGGTCGGGCTATGGCTACACCTTC | CASSKGQGSGYGYTF | TRBJ1-2 | TRBV5-6 | NA | TRBD1
TGTGCCAGTAGTACCCTGACAGGGCCGGTTACGATAGATGGCTACACCTTC | CASSTLTGPVTIDGYTF | TRBJ1-2 | TRBV19 | NA | TRBD1
TGTTCCAGCAGCAGAGCCCGGACAGGGAGATACACCGGGGAGCTGTTTTTT | CSSSRARTGRYTGELFF | TRBJ2-2 | TRBV7-9 | NA | TRBD1